The 26 T cell receptor beta chains reported below all come from one sample, sequenced in a study of cytomegalovirus exposure and HLA in healthy donors. 13 Jbeta primers and 60 Vbeta primers were used for the PCR. Clones were read by immunoSEQ multiplex PCR, and TCRdb kept only the in-frame ones, dropping some. The sample carries fewer than 200,000 clones, 81% recorded once. The specimen was PBMCs. These receptors all come from a middle-aged man in good health and CMV-seropositive.

The chain uses TRBV5-1 and TRBJ2-3; the D is unclear. CDR3 size: 15 residues. The V gene lost 0 bases and the J gene lost 0 bases, with 8 bases spanning the gap. Germline V gene data show CDR1 as SGHRS and CDR2 as YFSETQ. CDR3 bases: TGCGCCAGCAGCTTGGGAGGTAGGAGCACAGATACGCAGTATTTT. Translated, it gives CASSLGGRSTDTQYF.

The chain couples TRBV7-8 to TRBJ1-5; D possibly corresponds to TRBD1 (6 bases). The V end was cut by 4 bases, the J end by 4 bases, with 11 bases between. The CDR3 extends over 14 amino acids. Germline values: CDR1 SGHVS, CDR2 FQNEAQ. Here the CDR3 reads CASSSDRLNQPQHF. The CDR3 DNA sequence: TGTGCCAGCAGCTCGGACAGATTAAATCAGCCCCAGCATTTT.

The genes are TRBV7-2 and TRBJ2-7; 10 bases line up with TRBD1. Germline V gives CDR1 SGHTA, CDR2 FQGNSA. The CDR3 extends over 14 amino acids. Trimming at V came to 5 bases and at J to 3 bases, leaving 4 bases not matched to a gene. In nucleotides, the CDR3 is TGTGCCAGCAGCACAGGACAGGGGGACTACGAGCAGTACTTC. This gives the protein CASSTGQGDYEQYF.

The chain couples TRBV6-1 to TRBJ2-7, with a tentative D call TRBD2 (7 bases). With 7 bases removed from V and 6 bases from J, the gap between germline ends came to 16 bases. The CDR3 is made up of 13 amino acids. Germline V gene sequence: CDR1 MNHNS, CDR2 SASEGT. The CDR3 bases are TGTGCCAGCACCGCGGGGGCGTTGGGCGAGCAGTACTTC. This encodes CASTAGALGEQYF.

The rearrangement links TRBV10-3 to TRBJ2-7; 7 bases are a match to TRBD1. Trimming removed 0 bases from V and 1 base from J; junction bases left unmatched: 0. The CDR3 runs to 14 residues. Germline V gene sequence: CDR1 ENHRY, CDR2 SYGVKD. CDR3 amino acids: CAISESDRSYEQYF. CDR3 DNA sequence: TGTGCCATCAGTGAGTCGGACAGGTCCTACGAGCAGTACTTC.

The rearrangement uses TRBV7-2 and TRBJ2-7; 10 nucleotides line up with TRBD2. With 5 bases clipped from V and 5 bases from J, the junction kept 9 bases outside the gene matches. This CDR3 spans 15 amino acids. Germline CDR1 reads SGHTA; CDR2 reads FQGNSA. The CDR3 protein is CASSARTSGQDEQYF. The CDR3 DNA is TGTGCCAGCAGCGCCCGGACTAGCGGCCAGGACGAGCAGTACTTC.

The chain couples TRBV2 to TRBJ1-1, with D possibly matching TRBD1 (6 bases). Germline values: CDR1 SNHLY, CDR2 FYNNEI. This CDR3 contains 15 residues. V was cut by 4 bases and J by 2 bases, with 14 bases left in between. Here the CDR3 DNA reads TGTGCCAGCAGTGCGGAGGCAGGGGTTAACACTGAAGCTTTCTTT. Protein: CASSAEAGVNTEAFF.

J is TRBJ2-2 and V is TRBV6-5; 8 nucleotides line up with TRBD2. Germline CDR1 and CDR2: MNHEY and SVGAGI. The junction had 3 bases not matched to a gene; V was cut back by 2 bases and J by 4 bases. CDR3 length: 15 residues. This CDR3 reads CASSYAGGGTGELFF. The CDR3 DNA follows: TGTGCCAGCAGTTACGCGGGGGGAGGCACCGGGGAGCTGTTTTTT.

The V and J genes are TRBV28 and TRBJ1-2; D not certain. The CDR3 is 12 amino acids. V was cut by 6 bases and J by 7 bases, with 12 bases left in between. The germline gives CDR1 MDHEN, CDR2 SYDVKM. The DNA of the CDR3 is TGTGCCAGCAGCTCACAGCCTCCTGGCTACACCTTC. It codes for CASSSQPPGYTF.

The V gene is TRBV27, the J gene TRBJ2-7, with 8 positions matching TRBD1. Trimming took 5 bases from V and 0 from J; bases not matched to a gene: 9. Germline CDR1 is MNHEY and CDR2 is SMNVEV (reference sequence). The CDR3 has 16 amino acids. The DNA for the CDR3 is TGTGCCAGCAGTCCGCTGGGACAGGTGGACTCCTACGAGCAGTACTTC. As protein: CASSPLGQVDSYEQYF.

This chain uses TRBV6-5 with TRBJ2-7; the D gene is possibly TRBD1 (6 bases). The CDR3 runs to 13 residues. Trimming took off 3 bases at V and 3 bases at J, with 9 bases between the two ends. CDR1 is MNHEY, CDR2 SVGAGI, per germline. Written as DNA, the CDR3 is TGTGCCAGCAGTTATGACAGGCTCTACGAGCAGTACTTC. Protein sequence: CASSYDRLYEQYF.

The chain combines TRBV19 with TRBJ2-1; 9 bases match TRBD1. Per germline, CDR1 LNHDA and CDR2 SQIVND (reference sequence). The CDR3 has 13 amino acids. The J segment lost 12 bases and the V segment lost 4 bases, leaving 7 bases of the junction unmatched. The CDR3 here is CASSRDRELLQFF. The CDR3 DNA is TGTGCCAGTAGTAGGGACAGGGAACTGCTGCAGTTCTTC.

This clone was detected only once. V usage is TRBV6-5 and J usage is TRBJ2-2; weak D call: TRBD1 (5 bases). The CDR3 has 13 amino acids. V shed 0 bases and J shed 6 bases, with 5 bases lying between them. Germline V gene lookup returns CDR1 MNHEY and CDR2 SVGAGI. In DNA form, the CDR3 reads TGTGCCAGCAGTTACTCGGGGCCCGGGGAGCTGTTTTTT. Translated, it gives CASSYSGPGELFF.

This clone has a handful of counts. This chain uses TRBV6-1 with TRBJ1-5, with D unclear. The CDR3 runs to 12 residues. The ends were cut back, 9 bases at V and 6 bases at J, with 12 bases in the middle. In germline, CDR1 is MNHNS, CDR2 SASEGT. The DNA of the CDR3 is TGTGCCAGTGTTCGACTTGGTCAGCCCCAGCATTTT. Encoded protein: CASVRLGQPQHF.

This clone occurred a few times. Other DNA variants within this sample encode the same CDR3. This chain connects TRBV4-2 to TRBJ2-5, with 13 nucleotides matching TRBD2. After removal of 0 bases from V and 5 bases from J, the junction contained 6 bases not matched to a gene. Germline CDR1 LGHNA, CDR2 YNFKEQ. This CDR3 comprises 17 residues. CDR3 residues: CASSQEVLAGGRETQYF. The CDR3 coding sequence is TGTGCCAGCAGCCAAGAGGTACTAGCGGGGGGGCGTGAGACCCAGTACTTC.

The V and J genes are TRBV7-9 and TRBJ1-2, with D possibly TRBD1 on 5 matching bases. The V and J ends lost 0 bases and 10 bases respectively, with 9 bases between them. The CDR3 spans 12 residues. The germline V gene has CDR1 SEHNR and CDR2 FQNEAQ (reference sequence). The DNA of the CDR3 is TGTGCCAGCAGCTTAGCCCAGGGCCCCTACACCTTC. Residues: CASSLAQGPYTF. Full variable domain (rest looked up from reference TRBV7-9 and TRBJ1-2): DTGVSQNPRHKITKRGQNVTFRCDPISEHNRLYWYRQTLGQGPEFLTYFQNEAQLEKSRLLSDRFSAERPKGSFSTLEIQRTEQGDSAMYLCASSLAQGPYTFGSGTRLTVV.

Comments on this clone: This same CDR3 is encoded by further DNA sequences in the sample. The V call is TRBV19, the J call TRBJ2-1; D is perhaps TRBD2 (6 bases). This CDR3 comprises 14 residues. From germline, CDR1 is LNHDA and CDR2 SQIVND (reference sequence). Trimming stripped 4 bases from V and 3 bases from J, with 10 bases between. The CDR3 DNA sequence: TGTGCCAGTAGTAGGGGCGGGGACTACAATGAGCAGTTCTTC. Its protein product is CASSRGGDYNEQFF.

This clone was seen just once. This chain uses TRBV27 with TRBJ2-2; weak D call: TRBD1 (5 bases). The CDR3 consists of 17 residues. From germline, CDR1 is MNHEY and CDR2 SMNVEV (reference sequence). V gave up 7 bases and J gave up 0 bases, with 18 bases separating them. CDR3 bases: TGTGCCAGCATCCCAAGGTGGGGCAGAGCGAACACCGGGGAGCTGTTTTTT. Protein sequence: CASIPRWGRANTGELFF.

This clone appeared a single time. This chain links TRBV19 with TRBJ1-3; D is uncertain. Trimming removed 5 bases from V and 0 bases from J, with 8 bases in between. From germline, CDR1 is LNHDA and CDR2 SQIVND (reference sequence). This CDR3 is built from 14 residues. DNA of the CDR3: TGTGCCAGTAGTCAGGCCACCTCTGGAAACACCATATATTTT. Translated, it gives CASSQATSGNTIYF.

The genes are TRBV18 and TRBJ1-1, with TRBD1 matching over 7 bases. Germline assignment: CDR1 KGHSH and CDR2 LQKENI. The J segment lost 1 base and the V segment lost 5 bases, leaving 4 bases of the junction unmatched. This CDR3 is built from 14 residues. The CDR3 nucleotides read TGTGCCAGCTCAGCGGACAGGAGGAACACTGAAGCTTTCTTT. Its translation is CASSADRRNTEAFF.

The chain carries TRBV9 and TRBJ2-3; D might be TRBD1 (5 bases). There are 15 residues in the CDR3. Germline V CDR1 and CDR2: SGDLS, YYNGEE. V was clipped by 0 bases and J by 0 bases, with 8 bases between them. The CDR3 protein is CASSVEGRSTDTQYF. CDR3 in DNA: TGTGCCAGCAGCGTAGAGGGGCGGAGCACAGATACGCAGTATTTT.

The chain couples TRBV15 to TRBJ2-5; D is perhaps TRBD1 (6 bases). Trimming stripped 4 bases from V and 6 bases from J, with 12 bases between. The germline V gene encodes CDR1 LNHNV and CDR2 YYDKDF (reference sequence). The CDR3 has 13 amino acids. The CDR3 nucleotides read TGTGCCACCAGCACTGGGGGCAAGAAGACCCAGTACTTC. It codes for CATSTGGKKTQYF.

The rearrangement joins TRBV5-1 to TRBJ2-5; TRBD2 matches at 9 bases. Trimming cost V 3 bases and J 5 bases; bases outside gene matches: 5. Germline V CDR1 and CDR2: SGHRS, YFSETQ. The CDR3 is 14 residues long. CDR3: CASSSGTSFETQYF. As DNA, the CDR3 is TGCGCCAGCAGCTCCGGGACTAGCTTTGAGACCCAGTACTTC.

This rearrangement joins TRBV7-9 to TRBJ1-4; 7 bases line up with TRBD1. The CDR3 has 14 residues. CDR1 SEHNR and CDR2 FQNEAQ come from the germline V gene (reference sequence). V shed 5 bases, J shed 7 bases, and the junction held 7 bases outside the gene matches. CDR3 protein: CASSPQGMGEKLFF. The CDR3 DNA sequence: TGTGCCAGCAGCCCACAGGGGATGGGTGAAAAACTGTTTTTT.

This chain joins TRBV5-4 and TRBJ2-2; 9 nucleotides agree with TRBD2. Germline-derived CDR1 and CDR2 are SGHNT and YYREEE (reference sequence). The CDR3 totals 16 residues. The trim removed 6 bases at V and 4 bases at J, leaving 10 bases unmatched. The CDR3 loop is CASTPAGGRVTGELFF. In DNA form, the CDR3 reads TGTGCCAGCACCCCCGCCGGCGGGAGGGTCACCGGGGAGCTGTTTTTT.

This chain connects TRBV7-9 to TRBJ1-1; 7 positions match TRBD1. J lost 0 bases, V lost 5 bases, and 15 bases had no gene match. In germline, CDR1 is SEHNR, CDR2 FQNEAQ (reference sequence). The CDR3 runs 18 residues. The DNA of the CDR3 is TGTGCCAGCAGCACCCCTCCGCGGGGACAGAATTTGAACACTGAAGCTTTCTTT. Its translation is CASSTPPRGQNLNTEAFF. Full variable domain (rest looked up from reference TRBV7-9 and TRBJ1-1): DTGVSQNPRHKITKRGQNVTFRCDPISEHNRLYWYRQTLGQGPEFLTYFQNEAQLEKSRLLSDRFSAERPKGSFSTLEIQRTEQGDSAMYLCASSTPPRGQNLNTEAFFGQGTRLTVV.